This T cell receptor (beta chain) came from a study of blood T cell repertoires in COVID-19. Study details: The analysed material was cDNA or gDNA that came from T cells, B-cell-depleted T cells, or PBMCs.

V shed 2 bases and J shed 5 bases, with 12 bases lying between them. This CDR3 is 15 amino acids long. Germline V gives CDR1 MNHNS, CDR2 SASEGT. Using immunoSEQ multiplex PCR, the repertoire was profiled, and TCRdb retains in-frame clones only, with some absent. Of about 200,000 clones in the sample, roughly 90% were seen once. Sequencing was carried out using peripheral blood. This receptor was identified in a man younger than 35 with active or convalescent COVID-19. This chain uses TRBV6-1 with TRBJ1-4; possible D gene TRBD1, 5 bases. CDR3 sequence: CASSEWGRENEKLFF. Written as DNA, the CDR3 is TGTGCCAGCAGTGAATGGGGCAGGGAAAATGAAAAACTGTTTTTT.